One sample yielded the 10 T cell receptor beta chains listed below, sequenced in a study of blood T cells in healthy people across ages. A J-beta primer mix and a sample-barcoded 5' primer were used in a second PCR of roughly 6 to 11 cycles. In TCRdb, the 5' RACE reads were re-called with MiXCR into one record per CDR3 protein. The sample carries some 1.5 million distinct CDR3 sequences, 28% recorded once. The sequencing sample was made of blood. Every receptor here comes from a woman aged 30 to 39 in good health.

This chain links TRBV29-1 with TRBJ1-1; the D is unclear. The V gene's germline CDR1 is SQVTM and CDR2 ANQGSEA. Trimming stripped 5 bases from V and 5 bases from J, with 9 bases between. This CDR3 has 11 residues. In DNA form, the CDR3 reads TGCAGCGTTCGCTTAGGTACTGAAGCTTTCTTT. Translating it yields CSVRLGTEAFF.

This clonotype has just a few counts. This sequence joins TRBV7-8 and TRBJ2-1; D is unclear. In germline, CDR1 is SGHVS, CDR2 FQNEAQ. Trimming removed 1 base from V and 4 bases from J, with 14 bases in between. The CDR3 has 16 amino acids. The CDR3 DNA sequence: TGTGCCAGCAGCTTAGGATTCCCAGCGAAGTACAATGAGCAGTTCTTC. Residues: CASSLGFPAKYNEQFF.

Written as DNA, the CDR3 is TGTGCCAGCAGCTTGAGCCCCGGTGGCGGGGAGCTGTTTTTT. This translates into CASSLSPGGGELFF. This rearrangement joins TRBV11-2 to TRBJ2-2, with D unclear. This CDR3 comprises 14 residues. Per the germline V gene, CDR1 is SGHAT and CDR2 is FQNNGV. Trimming removed 3 bases at V and 7 bases at J, with 12 bases between.

The rearrangement joins TRBV20-1 to TRBJ2-1, with TRBD2 matching 9 bases. Judging by the DNA end, TRBJ2-7 fits better; the J call may be wrong. Germline CDR1 is DFQATT and CDR2 is SNEGSKA (reference sequence). This CDR3 has 15 amino acids. CDR3 sequence (DNA): TGCAGTGCCCCACCGATAGCGGGAGTCTGGAATGAGCAGTACTTC. Its protein is CSAPPIAGVWNEQYF.

The chain recombines TRBV5-8 with TRBJ2-7; 11 bases are shared with TRBD1. Looked up from germline, CDR1 is SGHTS and CDR2 is YDEGEE. The CDR3 is made up of 14 amino acids. With 2 bases clipped from V and 6 bases from J, the junction kept 4 bases outside the gene matches. The CDR3 spells CASSFGQGASEQYF. CDR3 bases: TGTGCCAGCAGCTTTGGACAGGGGGCTAGCGAGCAGTACTTC.

This clonotype was counted only a few times. The rearrangement joins TRBV5-6 to TRBJ2-5; 10 nucleotides match TRBD2. Germline CDR1 SGHDT, CDR2 YYEEEE. The CDR3 is 14 amino acids. The trim removed 6 bases at V and 4 bases at J, leaving 6 bases unmatched. The chain's CDR3 is CASTSGGAGETQYF. In DNA form, the CDR3 reads TGTGCCAGCACCAGCGGGGGGGCCGGAGAGACCCAGTACTTC.

In its sample, this clonotype was seen a few times. The chain is built from TRBV29-1 and TRBJ2-4; tentative D call: TRBD1 (6 bases). The J call may be wrong; the DNA end is better matched by TRBJ2-7. Germline V gene sequence: CDR1 SQVTM, CDR2 ANQGSEA. The CDR3 consists of 17 residues. For the CDR3, the DNA is TGCAGCGTTGGAGCCATTCAGGGGAGATCCCAATCCTACGAGCAGTACTTC. This encodes CSVGAIQGRSQSYEQYF.

This clonotype has more than one count but fewer than ten. The chain carries TRBV5-1 and TRBJ2-1; 7 nucleotides agree with TRBD1. Trimming cost V 5 bases and J 8 bases; bases outside gene matches: 10. The CDR3 is made up of 14 amino acids. Germline CDR1 is SGHRS and CDR2 is YFSETQ. DNA for the CDR3: TGCGCCAGCAGAGAGGGGGCAGAGAGGGATGAGCAGTTCTTC. Translation gives CASREGAERDEQFF.

Remarks on this clonotype: Germline is not matched at one junction end, which may reflect a read error. The chain carries TRBV3-1 and TRBJ2-1, with 8 bases that match TRBD2. The germline gives CDR1 LGHDT, CDR2 YNNKEL (reference sequence). The CDR3 consists of 18 residues. The DNA of the CDR3 is TGTGCCAGTAGCCAAGGATTTCGGGGGGGAGCCTCCTACAATGAGCAGTTCTTC. Its protein is CASSQGFRGGASYNEQFF.

This clonotype was observed many times. The chain employs TRBV20-1 and TRBJ1-2; D unresolved. Trimming stripped 3 bases from V and 2 bases from J, with 13 bases between. This CDR3 has 14 amino acids. The V gene's germline CDR1 is DFQATT and CDR2 SNEGSKA (reference sequence). The CDR3 is CSASRSTVNYGYTF. CDR3 nucleotides: TGCAGTGCTAGCAGGTCAACCGTCAACTATGGCTACACCTTC.